Following are 30 T cell receptor beta chains from one sample sequenced in a study of T cells in Graves' hyperthyroidism and ophthalmopathy. Amplified regions were TCR beta CDR3 sequences from RNA transcripts. The HTBI primer set served for first-round RT-PCR of the TCR CDR3. One entry per CDR3 protein, called by TCRdb with MiXCR from the multiplex PCR reads. The repertoire holds 250,000 to 300,000 distinct CDR3 sequences, with 10% to 15% as singletons. Sample: blood. Receptor source: a young woman with Graves' hyperthyroidism that later progressed to Graves' ophthalmopathy.

The sample holds many counts of this clonotype. The V and J genes are TRBV12-3 or TRBV12-4 and TRBJ2-5, with D unresolved. Trimming removed 5 bases at V and 2 bases at J, with 6 bases between. This CDR3 contains 12 residues. The CDR3 loop reads CASSNIQETQYF. The CDR3 DNA is TGTGCCAGCAGTAATATACAAGAGACCCAGTACTTC.

The rearrangement links TRBV14 to TRBJ2-2; TRBD2 agrees at 13 bases. The CDR3 loop spans 16 amino acids. The germline V gene has CDR1 SGHDN and CDR2 FVKESK. After removal of 5 bases from V and 4 bases from J, the junction contained 4 bases not matched to a gene. The CDR3 sequence is CASSKGLAGVTGELFF. In DNA, the CDR3 is TGTGCCAGCAGCAAAGGACTAGCGGGAGTCACCGGGGAGCTGTTTTTT.

In this sample, this clonotype turned up many times. V and J are TRBV20-1 and TRBJ2-5, with 11 bases fitting TRBD2. The CDR3 extends over 16 amino acids. V was pared by 0 bases and J by 11 bases, with 14 bases of the junction left unmatched. The germline V gene encodes CDR1 DFQATT and CDR2 SNEGSKA (reference sequence). Written as DNA, the CDR3 is TGCAGTGCTAGAGAGAGTACTAGCGGGAGTGTAAACGTACAGTACTTC. Its translation: CSARESTSGSVNVQYF.

The chain joins TRBV9 to TRBJ1-4; 7 nucleotides line up with TRBD1. The CDR3 extends over 15 amino acids. With V trimmed by 3 bases and J by 3 bases, 5 bases remained unmatched. Per germline, CDR1 SGDLS and CDR2 YYNGEE. The CDR3 here is CASSAQGTANEKLFF. CDR3 sequence (DNA): TGTGCCAGCAGCGCACAGGGGACCGCTAATGAAAAACTGTTTTTT.

Many counts were recorded for this clonotype. This sequence joins TRBV24-1 and TRBJ2-7; a possible D gene is TRBD1 (5 bases). Germline V CDR1 and CDR2: KGHDR, SFDVKD. CDR3 length: 13 residues. Between the trimmed V and J ends, which lost 4 bases and 0 bases, there was a span of 6 bases. The CDR3 nucleotides are TGTGCCACCAGTGAAGGGGTCTCCTACGAGCAGTACTTC. Encoded protein: CATSEGVSYEQYF.

This clonotype appeared many times. This rearrangement joins TRBV29-1 to TRBJ1-2; 11 bases are a match to TRBD1. V shed 7 bases, J shed 1 base, and the junction held 5 bases outside the gene matches. The CDR3 extends over 14 amino acids. Germline lookup yields CDR1 SQVTM and CDR2 ANQGSEA. The CDR3 here is CSAGQGASNYGYTF. CDR3 coding DNA: TGCAGCGCCGGACAGGGGGCGAGTAACTATGGCTACACCTTC.

This clonotype was seen many times. The chain is built from TRBV20-1 and TRBJ2-7; 12 nucleotides match TRBD1. The germline gives CDR1 DFQATT, CDR2 SNEGSKA (reference sequence). CDR3 length: 14 residues. V was clipped by 3 bases and J by 7 bases; unmatched bases: 7. CDR3 protein: CSARPGQGAKEQYF. CDR3 in DNA: TGCAGTGCTAGGCCGGGACAGGGGGCAAAAGAGCAGTACTTC.

The chain's CDR3 is CASSLRLLYEQYF. The CDR3 DNA sequence: TGTGCCAGCAGCTTGCGGCTGCTCTACGAGCAGTACTTC. This chain uses TRBV7-8 with TRBJ2-7; D remains ambiguous. The CDR3 covers 13 residues. Between the trimmed V and J ends, which lost 3 bases and 3 bases, there was a span of 9 bases. From germline, CDR1 is SGHVS and CDR2 FQNEAQ.

This clonotype was seen repeatedly, ten times or more. This rearrangement joins TRBV12-3 or TRBV12-4 to TRBJ2-1; D not resolved. The CDR3 covers 12 residues. With 2 bases removed from V and 5 bases from J, the gap between germline ends came to 4 bases. CDR3 loop: CASSLFDNEQFF. CDR3 DNA sequence: TGTGCCAGCAGTTTATTTGACAATGAGCAGTTCTTC.

This chain uses TRBV30 with TRBJ2-3; the D is unclear. The V gene lost 2 bases and the J gene lost 6 bases, with 9 bases spanning the gap. The germline gives CDR1 GTSNPN, CDR2 SVGIG (reference sequence). The CDR3 contains 12 residues. CDR3 region: CAWSPTSDTQYF. DNA of the CDR3: TGTGCCTGGAGTCCCACCTCGGATACGCAGTATTTT.

In its sample, this clonotype was seen many times. The chain joins TRBV27 to TRBJ2-7; D is unclear. This CDR3 contains 15 residues. The germline CDR1 and CDR2 sequences are MNHEY and SMNVEV (reference sequence). The V and J ends lost 0 bases and 3 bases respectively, with 12 bases between them. CDR3 DNA: TGTGCCAGCAGTTTATCGAACGGGCTGAGCTACGAGCAGTACTTC. Encoded protein: CASSLSNGLSYEQYF.

A few counts support this clonotype. V usage is TRBV6-2 or TRBV6-3 and J usage is TRBJ1-6; 9 bases are shared with TRBD1. Trimming took 8 bases from V and 0 from J; bases not matched to a gene: 5. Germline V CDR1 and CDR2: MNHEY, SVGEGT. CDR3 length: 16 amino acids. This chain's CDR3 is CASRTGASSYNSPLHF. The CDR3 DNA is TGTGCCAGCCGGACAGGGGCAAGCTCCTATAATTCACCCCTCCACTTT.

This clonotype was counted at least ten times. The gene calls are TRBV11-2 and TRBJ2-7; 9 bases map to TRBD1. V was clipped by 1 base and J by 1 base; unmatched bases: 2. From germline, CDR1 is SGHAT and CDR2 FQNNGV. The CDR3 runs to 15 residues. CDR3: CASSLGTGASYEQYF. CDR3 coding DNA: TGTGCCAGCAGCTTAGGGACAGGGGCTTCCTACGAGCAGTACTTC.

This chain joins TRBV19 and TRBJ1-6, with no clear D. The CDR3 is made up of 16 amino acids. Trimming removed 3 bases at V and 3 bases at J, with 12 bases between. CDR1 LNHDA and CDR2 SQIVND come from the germline V gene (reference sequence). CDR3 protein: CASSIYGPDYNSPLHF. The CDR3 DNA follows: TGTGCCAGTAGTATTTATGGGCCCGACTATAATTCACCCCTCCACTTT.

On this clonotype itself: The junction and the germline gene differ at one end; a read error may be behind it. This chain joins TRBV4-2 and TRBJ1-1; D uncertain. The germline gives CDR1 LGHNA, CDR2 YNFKEQ. The CDR3 has 16 residues. In DNA form, the CDR3 reads TGTGCCAGCAGCCAAGATGCATCCGACATGAACACTGAAGCTCTCTTT. Amino acids: CASSQDASDMNTEALF.

This clonotype was detected many times. V gene TRBV3-1 combines with J gene TRBJ2-2, with no clear D. Germline V gene lookup returns CDR1 LGHDT and CDR2 YNNKEL (reference sequence). The CDR3 covers 13 residues. The V gene lost 1 base and the J gene lost 16 bases, with 16 bases spanning the gap. The CDR3 nucleotides read TGTGCCAGCAGCCAAGGGGCACCCGGTGCCCCGTTTTTT. This gives the protein CASSQGAPGAPFF.

The chain joins TRBV5-4 to TRBJ2-7; no definite D call. Germline CDR1 is SGHNT and CDR2 is YYREEE (reference sequence). Trimming shortened V by 0 bases and J by 2 bases, and 12 bases separated the two germline ends. The CDR3 has 15 residues. CDR3 in DNA: TGTGCCAGCAGCTTGGAACCAGTCAGTACCTACGAGCAGTACTTC. Translated, it gives CASSLEPVSTYEQYF. The full variable domain, rest sourced from reference TRBV5-4 and TRBJ2-7, is ETGVTQSPTHLIKTRGQQVTLRCSSQSGHNTVSWYQQALGQGPQFIFQYYREEENGRGNFPPRFSGLQFPNYSSELNVNALELDDSALYLCASSLEPVSTYEQYFGPGTRLTVT.

V gene TRBV19 combines with J gene TRBJ2-7; TRBD2 agrees at 8 bases. V was pared by 3 bases and J by 0 bases, with 1 base of the junction left unmatched. The germline V gene encodes CDR1 LNHDA and CDR2 SQIVND (reference sequence). The CDR3 consists of 14 residues. The chain's CDR3 is CASSMAGGSYEQYF. In nucleotides, the CDR3 is TGTGCCAGTAGTATGGCGGGGGGCTCCTACGAGCAGTACTTC.

Many counts were recorded for this clonotype. This chain uses TRBV19 with TRBJ2-1, with 10 bases fitting TRBD2. V lost 10 bases to trimming and J lost 6 bases; unmatched junction nucleotides: 9. Per germline, CDR1 LNHDA and CDR2 SQIVND (reference sequence). The CDR3 runs 14 residues. The CDR3 protein is CATSWASGSNEQFF. Here the CDR3 DNA reads TGTGCCACCTCATGGGCTAGCGGGAGCAATGAGCAGTTCTTC.

The CDR3 coding sequence is TGTGCCAGCAGTGAAGTGGGTGCCTCGCCAGATACGCAGTATTTT. Translating it yields CASSEVGASPDTQYF. V gene TRBV6-1 combines with J gene TRBJ2-3; no clear D. Germline CDR1 MNHNS, CDR2 SASEGT. With 1 base removed from V and 4 bases from J, the gap between germline ends came to 12 bases. The CDR3 is 15 residues long.

This clonotype was seen ten or more times. This rearrangement joins TRBV28 to TRBJ1-5; D not resolved. The germline V gene encodes CDR1 MDHEN and CDR2 SYDVKM. This CDR3 is 13 amino acids long. Trimming left V 4 bases short and J 6 bases short, with 10 bases between. The CDR3 protein is CASSSTIGQPQHF. The CDR3, as DNA: TGTGCCAGCAGTTCTACGATCGGTCAGCCCCAGCATTTT.

This clonotype was observed a few times. In DNA, the CDR3 is TGTGCCAGTAGTATCTTCCAGGGGGGCACAGATACGCAGTATTTT. Translating gives CASSIFQGGTDTQYF. The V gene is TRBV19, the J gene TRBJ2-3; 7 bases agree with TRBD1. CDR3 length: 15 residues. V gave up 3 bases and J gave up 1 base; unmatched junction bases: 4. Germline CDR1 is LNHDA and CDR2 is SQIVND (reference sequence).

In its sample, this clonotype was seen many times. The chain is built from TRBV7-2 and TRBJ1-2; D is unresolved. Trimming cost V 5 bases and J 4 bases, with 8 bases left between them. Germline values: CDR1 SGHTA, CDR2 FQGNSA. The CDR3 is 12 residues long. CDR3 residues: CASSPPAYGYTF. CDR3 coding DNA: TGTGCCAGCAGCCCCCCCGCCTATGGCTACACCTTC.

In the case of this clonotype: A read error may be the cause here, since a much bigger clone is one base away. The chain carries TRBV6-1 and TRBJ2-3; no clear D gene. Germline values: CDR1 MNHNS, CDR2 SASEGT. The germline V and J ends were trimmed by 8 bases and 6 bases, with 12 bases remaining between them. The CDR3 totals 12 residues. The CDR3: CASGPLMDTQYF. DNA for the CDR3: TGTGCCAGCGGTCCTCTCATGGATACGCAGTATTTT.

This clonotype came up many times. The chain recombines TRBV7-2 with TRBJ2-7; 13 bases fit TRBD2. Germline loops: CDR1 SGHTA, CDR2 FQGNSA. Trimming cost V 10 bases and J 6 bases; bases outside gene matches: 6. The CDR3 extends over 13 amino acids. Here the CDR3 reads CATRTSGSGEQYF. The CDR3 DNA reads TGTGCCACTCGGACTAGCGGGAGTGGCGAGCAGTACTTC.

This clonotype was recorded at least ten times. This rearrangement joins TRBV6-2 or TRBV6-3 to TRBJ2-7; possibly TRBD2 for D (6 bases). Germline V gene sequence: CDR1 MNHEY, CDR2 SVGEGT. Trimming left V 0 bases short and J 9 bases short, with 18 bases between. The CDR3 spans 15 residues. CDR3 region: CASSYSGSGTAWQYF. The CDR3 bases are TGTGCCAGCAGTTACTCTGGTAGCGGAACAGCATGGCAGTACTTC.

This chain joins TRBV19 and TRBJ2-2; a possible D gene is TRBD1 (6 bases). V was pared by 7 bases and J by 6 bases, with 18 bases between. CDR3 length: 15 amino acids. Germline V lookup: CDR1 LNHDA, CDR2 SQIVND (reference sequence). The CDR3 nucleotides read TGTGCCAGTAAAGAAGCAGGGGATTGGGCCGGGGAGCTGTTTTTT. It is translated as CASKEAGDWAGELFF.

This clonotype was observed many times. V gene TRBV7-8 combines with J gene TRBJ2-5, with TRBD2 identical over 7 bases. Per germline, CDR1 SGHVS and CDR2 FQNEAQ. The CDR3 totals 11 residues. With V trimmed by 5 bases and J by 9 bases, 3 bases remained unmatched. The CDR3 reads CASSLGGAQYF. In nucleotides, the CDR3 is TGTGCCAGCAGCCTGGGAGGGGCCCAGTACTTC.

This clonotype was detected many times. The gene calls are TRBV12-3 or TRBV12-4 and TRBJ1-2; D uncertain. Trimming removed 5 bases from V and 7 bases from J, with 14 bases in between. The CDR3 length is 13 residues. The CDR3 reads CASSGEGKGGYTF. The CDR3, as DNA: TGTGCCAGCAGTGGGGAGGGAAAGGGTGGCTACACCTTC.

This clonotype showed up many times. The rearrangement uses TRBV3-1 and TRBJ2-5; 8 bases map to TRBD1. CDR3 size: 16 residues. Losses at the gene ends were 4 bases for V and 5 bases for J; bases not matched to a gene: 12. Per the germline V gene, CDR1 is LGHDT and CDR2 is YNNKEL (reference sequence). DNA of the CDR3: TGTGCCAGCAGCCCCGCGGGCAGGGGGCCCCGGGAGACCCAGTACTTC. It translates to CASSPAGRGPRETQYF.